The present entry profiles one TCR beta chain with its context. The antigen is not known. Each sample gave at least 6.5 million isolated PBMCs. The CDR3 is 14 amino acids. This record comes from a study of blood T cells in healthy people across ages. For the second PCR, which ran for 7 to 11 cycles, a sample-barcoded 5' primer and a J-beta primer mix were used. TCRdb itself ran the 5' RACE reads through MiXCR, one entry per CDR3 protein. The table lists approximately 760,000 distinct CDR3 sequences, around 25% of them singletons. General observations from the study: The unknown donor CMV status may have confounded expanded clonotype changes.

The data also belong to a second study, concerning T cells of mothers and their children. That study reports: The study obtained over 9 million TCR beta CDR3 reads per mother and 3 million to 3.5 million per child.

This sequence joins TRBV21-1 and TRBJ2-5; the DNA was not used to check the table's D call, TRBD2. TRBV21-1 is shown as a pseudogene. The receptor's source is a boy aged 5-17 years in good health. Sample: blood. CDR3 loop: CASTSICATETQYF. The CDR3 region has the DNA TGTGCCAGCACCTCTATCTGCGCTACGGAGACCCAGTACTTC.